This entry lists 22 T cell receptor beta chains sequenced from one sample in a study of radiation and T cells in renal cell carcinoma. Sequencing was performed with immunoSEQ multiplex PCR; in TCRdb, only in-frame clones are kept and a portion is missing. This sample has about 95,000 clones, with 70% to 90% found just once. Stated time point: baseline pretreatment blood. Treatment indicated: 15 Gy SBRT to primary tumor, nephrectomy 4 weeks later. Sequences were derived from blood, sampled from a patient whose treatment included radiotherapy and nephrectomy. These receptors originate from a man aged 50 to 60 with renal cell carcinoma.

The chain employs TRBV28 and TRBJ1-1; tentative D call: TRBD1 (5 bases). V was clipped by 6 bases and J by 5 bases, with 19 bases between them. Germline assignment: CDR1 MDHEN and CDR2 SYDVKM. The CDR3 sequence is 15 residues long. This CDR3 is CASRSGGMGITEAFF. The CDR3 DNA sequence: TGTGCCAGCAGGAGCGGGGGAATGGGGATAACTGAAGCTTTCTTT.

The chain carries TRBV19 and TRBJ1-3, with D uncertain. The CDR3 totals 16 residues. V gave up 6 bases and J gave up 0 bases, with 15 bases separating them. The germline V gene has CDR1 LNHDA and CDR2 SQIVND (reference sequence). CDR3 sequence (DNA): TGTGCCAGTAGCCGTTTCTCGTCCCTCTCTGGAAACACCATATATTTT. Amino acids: CASSRFSSLSGNTIYF.

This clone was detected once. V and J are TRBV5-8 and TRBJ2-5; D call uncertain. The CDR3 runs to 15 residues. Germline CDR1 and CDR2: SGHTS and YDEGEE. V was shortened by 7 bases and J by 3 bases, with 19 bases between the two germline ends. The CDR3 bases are TGTGCCAGCTCCAACCCGGGCGGAGCCGAAGAGACCCAGTACTTC. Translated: CASSNPGGAEETQYF. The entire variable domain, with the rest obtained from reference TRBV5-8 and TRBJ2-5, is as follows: EAGVTQSPTHLIKTRGQQATLRCSPISGHTSVYWYQQALGLGLQFLLWYDEGEERNRGNFPPRFSGRQFPNYSSELNVNALELEDSALYLCASSNPGGAEETQYFGPGTRLLVL.

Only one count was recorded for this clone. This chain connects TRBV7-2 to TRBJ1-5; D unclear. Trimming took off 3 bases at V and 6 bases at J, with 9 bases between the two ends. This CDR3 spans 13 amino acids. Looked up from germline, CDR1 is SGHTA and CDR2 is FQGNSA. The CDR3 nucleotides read TGTGCCAGCAGCTTGGAGAATTTTCAGCCCCAGCATTTT. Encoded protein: CASSLENFQPQHF.

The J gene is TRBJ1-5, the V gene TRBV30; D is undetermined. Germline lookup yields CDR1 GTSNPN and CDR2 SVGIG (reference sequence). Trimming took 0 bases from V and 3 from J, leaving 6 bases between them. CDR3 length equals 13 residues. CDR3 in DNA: TGTGCCTGGAGTGTCGGAGACAATCAGCCCCAGCATTTT. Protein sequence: CAWSVGDNQPQHF.

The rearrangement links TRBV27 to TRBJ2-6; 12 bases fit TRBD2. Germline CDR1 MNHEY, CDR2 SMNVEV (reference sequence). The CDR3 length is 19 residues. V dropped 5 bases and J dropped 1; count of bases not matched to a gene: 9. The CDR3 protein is CASSPSGLAGFSGANVLTF. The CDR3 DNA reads TGTGCCAGCAGTCCTTCGGGACTAGCGGGTTTTTCTGGGGCCAACGTCCTGACTTTC.

The CDR3 bases are TGTGCCAGCAGCTTAATGGCAGAGGGCAGCACCGGGGAGCTGTTTTTT. Its protein product is CASSLMAEGSTGELFF. The chain links TRBV7-3 to TRBJ2-2, with D perhaps matching TRBD2 (5 bases). CDR1 is SGHTA and CDR2 is FQGTGA in the germline V gene. Trimming stripped 1 base from V and 4 bases from J, with 13 bases between. The CDR3 extends over 16 amino acids. Drawing the rest from reference TRBV7-3 and TRBJ2-2, the complete variable domain is GAGVSQTPSNKVTEKGKYVELRCDPISGHTALYWYRQSLGQGPEFLIYFQGTGAADDSGLPNDRFFAVRPEGSVSTLKIQRTERGDSAVYLCASSLMAEGSTGELFFGEGSRLTVL.

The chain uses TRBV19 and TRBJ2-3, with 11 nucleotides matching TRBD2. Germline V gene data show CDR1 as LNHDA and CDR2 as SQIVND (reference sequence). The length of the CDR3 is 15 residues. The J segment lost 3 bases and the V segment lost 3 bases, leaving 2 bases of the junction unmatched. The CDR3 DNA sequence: TGTGCCAGTAGTATGTTAGCGGGGGGGACAGATACGCAGTATTTT. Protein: CASSMLAGGTDTQYF.

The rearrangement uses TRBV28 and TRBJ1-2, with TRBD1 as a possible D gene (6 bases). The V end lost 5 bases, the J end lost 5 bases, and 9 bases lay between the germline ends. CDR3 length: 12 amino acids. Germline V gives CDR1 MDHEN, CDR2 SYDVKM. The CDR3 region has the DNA TGTGCCAGCAGTGGGACACCATATGGCTACACCTTC. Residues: CASSGTPYGYTF.

As DNA, the CDR3 is TGTGCCACCAGCAGAGTCAGGCAGGTGGACAATGAGCAGTTCTTC. It codes for CATSRVRQVDNEQFF. This chain uses TRBV15 with TRBJ2-1, with D unresolved. Germline V CDR1 and CDR2: LNHNV, YYDKDF (reference sequence). V was trimmed by 1 base and J by 5 bases, leaving 12 bases between them. CDR3 length: 15 residues.

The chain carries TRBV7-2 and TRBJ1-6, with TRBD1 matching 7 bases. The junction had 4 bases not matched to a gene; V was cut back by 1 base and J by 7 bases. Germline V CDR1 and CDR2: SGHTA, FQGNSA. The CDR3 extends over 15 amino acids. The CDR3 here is CASSLGQGGNSPLHF. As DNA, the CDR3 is TGTGCCAGCAGCTTAGGTCAGGGGGGAAATTCACCCCTCCACTTT.

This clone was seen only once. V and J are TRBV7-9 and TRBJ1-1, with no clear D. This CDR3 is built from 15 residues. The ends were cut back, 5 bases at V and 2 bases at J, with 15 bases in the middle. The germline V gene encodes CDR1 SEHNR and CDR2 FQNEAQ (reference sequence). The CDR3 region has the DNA TGTGCCAGCAGCCCACGTGCGGCGACCAACACTGAAGCTTTCTTT. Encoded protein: CASSPRAATNTEAFF.

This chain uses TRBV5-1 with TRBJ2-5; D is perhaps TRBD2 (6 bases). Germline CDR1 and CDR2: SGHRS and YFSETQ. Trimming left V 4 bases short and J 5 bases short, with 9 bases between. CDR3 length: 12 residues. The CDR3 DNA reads TGCGCCAGCAGCCGGGACTTCGAGACCCAGTACTTC. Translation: CASSRDFETQYF.

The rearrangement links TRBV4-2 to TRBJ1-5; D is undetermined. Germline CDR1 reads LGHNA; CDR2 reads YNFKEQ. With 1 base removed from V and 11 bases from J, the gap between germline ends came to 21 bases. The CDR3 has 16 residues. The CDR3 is CASSQVGGLTSSSQHF. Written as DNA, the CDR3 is TGTGCCAGCAGCCAAGTAGGTGGCCTGACGTCAAGTTCCCAGCATTTT.

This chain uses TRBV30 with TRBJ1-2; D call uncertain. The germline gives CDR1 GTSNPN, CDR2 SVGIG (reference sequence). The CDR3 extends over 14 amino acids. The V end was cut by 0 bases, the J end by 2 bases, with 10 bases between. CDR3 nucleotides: TGTGCCTGGAGTGTAGAACTGGGAAACTATGGCTACACCTTC. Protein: CAWSVELGNYGYTF.

CDR3 protein: CASSLASGSTYEQYF. The CDR3 nucleotides are TGTGCCAGCAGCCTAGCTTCGGGATCCACCTACGAGCAGTACTTC. The chain uses TRBV27 and TRBJ2-7, with a weak D call TRBD2 (5 bases). The germline CDR1 and CDR2 sequences are MNHEY and SMNVEV (reference sequence). Trimming stripped 6 bases from V and 2 bases from J, with 17 bases between. This CDR3 has 15 amino acids.

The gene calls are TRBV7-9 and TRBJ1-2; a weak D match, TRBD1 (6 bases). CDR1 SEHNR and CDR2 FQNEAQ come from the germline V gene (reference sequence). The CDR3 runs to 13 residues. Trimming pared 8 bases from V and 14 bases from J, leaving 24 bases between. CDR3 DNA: TGTGCCAGCGAGGGGGGCGGTCCTCCTAGCTGGACCTTC. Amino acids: CASEGGGPPSWTF.

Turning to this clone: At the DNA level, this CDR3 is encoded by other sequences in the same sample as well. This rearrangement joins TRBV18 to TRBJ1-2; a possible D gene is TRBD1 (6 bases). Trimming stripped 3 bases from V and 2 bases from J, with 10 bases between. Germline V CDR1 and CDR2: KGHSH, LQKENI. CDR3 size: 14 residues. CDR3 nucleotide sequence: TGTGCCAGCTCACCGGGGGCAGCAAACTATGGCTACACCTTC. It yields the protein CASSPGAANYGYTF. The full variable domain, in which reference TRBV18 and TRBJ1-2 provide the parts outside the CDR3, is NAGVMQNPRHLVRRRGQEARLRCSPMKGHSHVYWYRQLPEEGLKFMVYLQKENIIDESGMPKERFSAEFPKEGPSILRIQQVVRGDSAAYFCASSPGAANYGYTFGSGTRLTVV.

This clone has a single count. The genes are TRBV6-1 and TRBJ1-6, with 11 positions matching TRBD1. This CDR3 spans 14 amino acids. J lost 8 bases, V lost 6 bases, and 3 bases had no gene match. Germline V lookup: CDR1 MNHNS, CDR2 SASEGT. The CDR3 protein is CASRLGQGDSPLHF. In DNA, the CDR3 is TGTGCCAGCAGATTGGGACAGGGGGATTCACCCCTCCACTTT.

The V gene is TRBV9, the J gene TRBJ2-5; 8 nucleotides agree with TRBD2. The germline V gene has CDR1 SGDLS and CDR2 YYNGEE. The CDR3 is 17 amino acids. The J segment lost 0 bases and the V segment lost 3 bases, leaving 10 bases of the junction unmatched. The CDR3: CASSEGGSGGYQETQYF. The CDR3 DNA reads TGTGCCAGCAGCGAGGGAGGGAGCGGGGGTTACCAAGAGACCCAGTACTTC. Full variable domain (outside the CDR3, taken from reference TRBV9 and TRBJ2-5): DSGVTQTPKHLITATGQRVTLRCSPRSGDLSVYWYQQSLDQGLQFLIQYYNGEERAKGNILERFSAQQFPDLHSELNLSSLELGDSALYFCASSEGGSGGYQETQYFGPGTRLLVL.

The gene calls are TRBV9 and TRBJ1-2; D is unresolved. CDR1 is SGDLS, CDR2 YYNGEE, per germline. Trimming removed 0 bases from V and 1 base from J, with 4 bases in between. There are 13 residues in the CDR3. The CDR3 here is CASSVDHNYGYTF. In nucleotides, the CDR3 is TGTGCCAGCAGCGTAGACCATAACTATGGCTACACCTTC.

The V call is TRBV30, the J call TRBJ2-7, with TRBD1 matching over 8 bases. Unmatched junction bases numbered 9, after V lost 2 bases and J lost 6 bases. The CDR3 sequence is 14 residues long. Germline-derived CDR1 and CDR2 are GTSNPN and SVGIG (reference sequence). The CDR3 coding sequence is TGTGCCTGGAGTTATACAGGGACAGGTAGCGAGCAGTACTTC. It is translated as CAWSYTGTGSEQYF.